These 17 T cell receptor beta chains originate from one sample sequenced in a study of cytomegalovirus exposure and HLA in healthy donors (dated by TCRdb to about 2017). The library was produced with the immunoSEQ multiplex PCR assay. A mixture of 60 forward primers for TCR Vbeta segments and 13 reverse primers for TCR Jbeta segments was used in the multiplex PCR. Held by TCRdb, this immuneACCESS table contains in-frame sequences only and omits some clones. Under half of the omission traces to an unresolved V gene where checked; the cause of the rest is unknown. The data table for this sample lists more than 200,000 clones. The ten biggest clones cover roughly 0.98% of the sample. Sequenced input: PBMCs. The receptors were sampled from a woman younger than 45 in good health and CMV-seropositive.

The V gene is TRBV2, the J gene TRBJ1-2; D is uncertain. This CDR3 comprises 14 residues. In germline, CDR1 is SNHLY, CDR2 FYNNEI. The germline V and J ends were trimmed by 3 bases and 5 bases, with 13 bases remaining between them. The CDR3: CASSESPTMYGYTF. The DNA for the CDR3 is TGTGCCAGCAGTGAGAGTCCCACGATGTATGGCTACACCTTC. Drawing the rest from reference TRBV2 and TRBJ1-2, the complete variable domain is EPEVTQTPSHQVTQMGQEVILRCVPISNHLYFYWYRQILGQKVEFLVSFYNNEISEKSEIFDDQFSVERPDGSNFTLKIRSTKLEDSAMYFCASSESPTMYGYTFGSGTRLTVV.

The chain combines TRBV10-1 with TRBJ1-1; a possible D gene is TRBD1 (6 bases). V gave up 4 bases and J gave up 5 bases, with 14 bases separating them. This CDR3 comprises 14 residues. The germline V gene has CDR1 WNHNN and CDR2 SYGVQD (reference sequence). As DNA, the CDR3 is TGCGCCAGCAGTGGCCCAGGGGCGGGTACTGAAGCTTTCTTT. Residues: CASSGPGAGTEAFF.

The chain joins TRBV4-2 to TRBJ2-7, with a weak D call TRBD2 (6 bases). The CDR3 covers 12 residues. V was trimmed by 4 bases and J by 7 bases, leaving 11 bases between them. Per the germline V gene, CDR1 is LGHNA and CDR2 is YNFKEQ. CDR3 loop: CASSLGGREQYF. The CDR3 coding sequence is TGTGCCAGCAGCCTCGGAGGGAGGGAGCAGTACTTC.

The rearrangement uses TRBV5-1 and TRBJ2-1; the D gene is possibly TRBD1 (5 bases). Trimming shortened V by 8 bases and J by 4 bases, and 7 bases separated the two germline ends. The CDR3 extends over 11 amino acids. Germline CDR1 reads SGHRS; CDR2 reads YFSETQ. The chain's CDR3 is CASTGYNEQFF. In nucleotides, the CDR3 is TGCGCCAGTACAGGTTACAATGAGCAGTTCTTC.

The chain carries TRBV9 and TRBJ2-2; D gene unclear. The CDR3 extends over 12 amino acids. Germline assignment: CDR1 SGDLS and CDR2 YYNGEE. V was clipped by 4 bases and J by 4 bases, with 5 bases between them. The CDR3 here is CASSSSTGELFF. CDR3 DNA sequence: TGTGCCAGCAGCTCCAGCACCGGGGAGCTGTTTTTT.

This rearrangement joins TRBV28 to TRBJ1-2, with D maybe TRBD1 (6 bases). This CDR3 comprises 13 residues. Germline V gives CDR1 MDHEN, CDR2 SYDVKM. Trimming took off 5 bases at V and 4 bases at J, with 11 bases between the two ends. This CDR3 reads CASSPRDIYGYTF. As DNA, the CDR3 is TGTGCCAGCAGTCCCCGGGACATCTATGGCTACACCTTC.

Concerning this clone itself: The sample has other DNA sequences that encode this CDR3 too. The V call is TRBV18, the J call TRBJ2-5; TRBD2 matches at 7 bases. Germline V gene lookup returns CDR1 KGHSH and CDR2 LQKENI. V was pared by 1 base and J by 2 bases, with 1 base of the junction left unmatched. The CDR3 is 14 residues long. The CDR3 sequence is CASSPLGGQETQYF. The DNA of the CDR3 is TGTGCCAGCTCACCACTCGGGGGGCAAGAGACCCAGTACTTC.

The chain carries TRBV5-1 and TRBJ1-1; D not certain. This CDR3 contains 13 residues. Germline loops: CDR1 SGHRS, CDR2 YFSETQ. Trimming stripped 4 bases from V and 1 base from J, with 8 bases between. The CDR3 DNA reads as TGCGCCAGCAGCGTACAGACGAACACTGAAGCTTTCTTT. It yields the protein CASSVQTNTEAFF.

The rearrangement links TRBV10-2 to TRBJ2-2, with 8 positions matching TRBD1. V was pared by 6 bases and J by 1 base, with 10 bases of the junction left unmatched. The germline V gene has CDR1 WSHSY and CDR2 SAAADI. This CDR3 comprises 17 residues. Here the CDR3 DNA reads TGCGCCAGCAGACCCTCGGGACAGGCCCTGAACACCGGGGAGCTGTTTTTT. Its translation is CASRPSGQALNTGELFF.

The V and J genes are TRBV5-6 and TRBJ2-7, with 9 nucleotides matching TRBD2. Germline CDR1 reads SGHDT; CDR2 reads YYEEEE. With V trimmed by 0 bases and J by 7 bases, 8 bases remained unmatched. The CDR3 extends over 15 amino acids. The CDR3 loop is CASSLAGGGAGEQYF. DNA of the CDR3: TGTGCCAGCAGCTTGGCAGGCGGGGGGGCAGGTGAGCAGTACTTC.

This rearrangement joins TRBV5-1 to TRBJ2-3, with 8 bases identical to TRBD1. Trimming removed 4 bases from V and 2 bases from J; junction bases left unmatched: 9. In germline, CDR1 is SGHRS, CDR2 YFSETQ. CDR3 size: 16 residues. The CDR3 is CASSPGQGSATDTQYF. CDR3 DNA: TGCGCCAGCAGCCCCGGACAGGGAAGTGCCACAGATACGCAGTATTTT.

This chain links TRBV19 with TRBJ1-2; TRBD1 aligns across 7 bases. The germline gives CDR1 LNHDA, CDR2 SQIVND (reference sequence). The CDR3 length is 15 residues. After removal of 5 bases from V and 1 base from J, the junction contained 7 bases not matched to a gene. In DNA form, the CDR3 reads TGTGCCAGTAGTCTAACGGGACAGTTTAACTATGGCTACACCTTC. Amino acids: CASSLTGQFNYGYTF.

This chain uses TRBV7-8 with TRBJ2-7; no reliable D call. The ends were cut back, 0 bases at V and 0 bases at J, with 3 bases in the middle. This CDR3 region has 13 residues. Germline assignment: CDR1 SGHVS and CDR2 FQNEAQ. CDR3 nucleotides: TGTGCCAGCAGCTTAGCCAACTCCTACGAGCAGTACTTC. It is translated as CASSLANSYEQYF.

The chain recombines TRBV27 with TRBJ2-1; D not resolved. This CDR3 is 13 amino acids long. V was cut by 6 bases and J by 2 bases, with 8 bases left in between. CDR1 is MNHEY and CDR2 is SMNVEV in the germline V gene (reference sequence). CDR3 loop: CASRTLPYNEQFF. CDR3 sequence (DNA): TGTGCCAGCAGGACTTTACCCTACAATGAGCAGTTCTTC.

The genes are TRBV4-1 and TRBJ2-7; 7 nucleotides match TRBD2. Germline trimming cut 1 base from V and 6 bases from J; bases unmatched to any gene: 0. Germline V gene sequence: CDR1 MGHRA, CDR2 YSYEKL. This CDR3 region has 12 residues. CDR3 in amino acids: CASSQAGGEQYF. CDR3 bases: TGCGCCAGCAGCCAAGCGGGGGGCGAGCAGTACTTC.

The chain combines TRBV2 with TRBJ1-6; 12 bases are a match to TRBD1. Germline V gives CDR1 SNHLY, CDR2 FYNNEI. The CDR3 totals 14 residues. With V trimmed by 6 bases and J by 8 bases, 2 bases remained unmatched. This CDR3 reads CASRGTGGDSPLHF. The CDR3 DNA follows: TGTGCCAGCAGGGGGACAGGGGGCGATTCACCCCTCCACTTT.

The chain is built from TRBV15 and TRBJ1-1; D remains ambiguous. V was trimmed by 1 base and J by 0 bases, leaving 9 bases between them. This CDR3 spans 15 amino acids. In germline, CDR1 is LNHNV, CDR2 YYDKDF (reference sequence). The CDR3 sequence: CATSRVVEVNTEAFF. CDR3 bases: TGTGCCACCAGCAGAGTAGTGGAGGTGAACACTGAAGCTTTCTTT.